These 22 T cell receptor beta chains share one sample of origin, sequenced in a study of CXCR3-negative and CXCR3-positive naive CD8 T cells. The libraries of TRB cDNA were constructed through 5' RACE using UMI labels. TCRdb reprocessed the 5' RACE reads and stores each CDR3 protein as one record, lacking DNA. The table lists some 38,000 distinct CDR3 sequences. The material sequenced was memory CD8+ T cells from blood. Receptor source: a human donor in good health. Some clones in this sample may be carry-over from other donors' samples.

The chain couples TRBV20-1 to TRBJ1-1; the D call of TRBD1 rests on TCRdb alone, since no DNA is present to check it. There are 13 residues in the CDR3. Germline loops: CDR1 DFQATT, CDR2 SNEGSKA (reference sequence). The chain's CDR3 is CSGNGNLGTEAFF.

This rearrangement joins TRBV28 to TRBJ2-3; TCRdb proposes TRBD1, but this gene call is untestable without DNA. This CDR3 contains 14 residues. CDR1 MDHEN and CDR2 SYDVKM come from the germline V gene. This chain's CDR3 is CASSLLQGTDTQYF.

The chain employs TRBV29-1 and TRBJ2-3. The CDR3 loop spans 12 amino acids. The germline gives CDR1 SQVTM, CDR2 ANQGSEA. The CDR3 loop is CSVVGSTDTQYF.

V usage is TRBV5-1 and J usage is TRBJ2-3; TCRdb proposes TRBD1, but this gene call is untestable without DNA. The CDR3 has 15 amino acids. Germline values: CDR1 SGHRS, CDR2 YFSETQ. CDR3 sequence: CASSYVGIDTDTQYF.

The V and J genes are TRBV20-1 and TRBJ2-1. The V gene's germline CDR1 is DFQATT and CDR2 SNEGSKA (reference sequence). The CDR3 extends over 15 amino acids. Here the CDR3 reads CSARRTGGSYNEQFF.

The CDR3 region is CASSLGTGQFF. V is TRBV5-4 and J is TRBJ2-1; no DNA is available, so the TRBD1 call from TCRdb remains unchecked. CDR1 is SGHNT and CDR2 is YYREEE in the germline V gene (reference sequence). There are 11 residues in the CDR3.

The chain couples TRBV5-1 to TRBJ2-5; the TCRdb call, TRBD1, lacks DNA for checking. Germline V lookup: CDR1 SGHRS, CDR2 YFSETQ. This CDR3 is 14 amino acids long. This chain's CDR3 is CASSYGGQQETQYF. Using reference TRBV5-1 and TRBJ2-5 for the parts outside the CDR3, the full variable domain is KAGVTQTPRYLIKTRGQQVTLSCSPISGHRSVSWYQQTPGQGLQFLFEYFSETQRNKGNFPGRFSGRQFSNSRSEMNVSTLELGDSALYLCASSYGGQQETQYFGPGTRLLVL.

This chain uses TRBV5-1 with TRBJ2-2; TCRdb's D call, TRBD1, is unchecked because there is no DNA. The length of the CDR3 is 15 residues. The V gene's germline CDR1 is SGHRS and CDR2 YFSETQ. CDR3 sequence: CASSVGQGSTGELFF.

CDR3 sequence reads: CSARDLTAGNTEAFF. V is TRBV20-1 and J is TRBJ1-1. Germline loops: CDR1 DFQATT, CDR2 SNEGSKA (reference sequence). This CDR3 is built from 15 residues.

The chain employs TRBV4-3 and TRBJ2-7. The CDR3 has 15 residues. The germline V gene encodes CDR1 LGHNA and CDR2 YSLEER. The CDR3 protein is CASSQGLASSYEQYF.

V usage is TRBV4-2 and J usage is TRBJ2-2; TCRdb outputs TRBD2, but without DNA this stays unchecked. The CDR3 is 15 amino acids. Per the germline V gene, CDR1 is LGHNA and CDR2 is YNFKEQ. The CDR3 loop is CASSQEGLFTGELFF.

The CDR3 sequence: CASSASGGSTDRQYF. V usage is TRBV6-4 and J usage is TRBJ2-3; the TCRdb D gene call, TRBD2, has no DNA to confirm it. CDR3 length: 15 residues. Germline CDR1 and CDR2: MRHNA and SNTAGT.

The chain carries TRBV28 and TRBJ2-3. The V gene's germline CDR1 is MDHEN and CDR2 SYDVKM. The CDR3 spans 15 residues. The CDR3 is CASSPVDHKADTQYF.

This chain's CDR3 is CASSDSLGTSKQFF. This chain connects TRBV6-4 to TRBJ2-1; TCRdb selects TRBD2, and the lack of DNA leaves this call unchecked. CDR1 and CDR2 (germline): MRHNA, SNTAGT. CDR3 length: 14 residues.

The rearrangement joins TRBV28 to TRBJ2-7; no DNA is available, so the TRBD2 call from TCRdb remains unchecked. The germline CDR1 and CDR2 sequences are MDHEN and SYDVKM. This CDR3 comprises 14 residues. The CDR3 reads CASSVAGRHYEQYF.

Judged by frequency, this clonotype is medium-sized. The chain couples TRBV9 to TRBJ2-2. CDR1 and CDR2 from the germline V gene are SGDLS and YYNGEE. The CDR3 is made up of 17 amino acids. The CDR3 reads CASSVEIRQQNTGELFF.

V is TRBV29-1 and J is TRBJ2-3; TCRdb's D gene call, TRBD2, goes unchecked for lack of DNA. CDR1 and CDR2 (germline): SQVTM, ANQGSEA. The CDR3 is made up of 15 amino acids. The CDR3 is CSVEGVGLNTDTQYF.

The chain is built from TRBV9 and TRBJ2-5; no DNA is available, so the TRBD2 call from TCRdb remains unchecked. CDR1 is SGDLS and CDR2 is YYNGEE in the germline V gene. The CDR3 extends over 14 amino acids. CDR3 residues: CASSVGGGEETQYF.

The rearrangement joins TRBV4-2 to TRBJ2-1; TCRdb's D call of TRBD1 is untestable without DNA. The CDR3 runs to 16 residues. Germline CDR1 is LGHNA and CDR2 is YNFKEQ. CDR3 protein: CASSQERSRGGDEQFF.

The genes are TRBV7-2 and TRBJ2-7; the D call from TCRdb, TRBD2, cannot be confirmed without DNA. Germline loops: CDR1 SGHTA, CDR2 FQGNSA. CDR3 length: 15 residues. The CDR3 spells CASSLDPSSSYEQYF.

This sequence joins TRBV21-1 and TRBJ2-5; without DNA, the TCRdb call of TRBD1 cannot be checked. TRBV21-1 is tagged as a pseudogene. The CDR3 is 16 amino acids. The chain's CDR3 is CASSKVVGPGQETQYF.

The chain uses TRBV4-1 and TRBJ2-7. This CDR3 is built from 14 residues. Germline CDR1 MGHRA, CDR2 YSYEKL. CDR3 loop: CASSHHGNMVDVDF.